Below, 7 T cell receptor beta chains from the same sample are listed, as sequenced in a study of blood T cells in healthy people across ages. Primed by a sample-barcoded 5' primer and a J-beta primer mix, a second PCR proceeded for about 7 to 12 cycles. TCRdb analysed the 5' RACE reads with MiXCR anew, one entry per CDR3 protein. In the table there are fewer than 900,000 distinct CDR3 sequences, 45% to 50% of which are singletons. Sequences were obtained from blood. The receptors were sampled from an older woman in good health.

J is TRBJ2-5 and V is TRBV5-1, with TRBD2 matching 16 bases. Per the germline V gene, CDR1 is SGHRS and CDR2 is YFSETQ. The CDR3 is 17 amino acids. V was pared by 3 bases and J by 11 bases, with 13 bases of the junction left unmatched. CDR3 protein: CASSWGTSGRAWREQYF. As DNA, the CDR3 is TGCGCCAGCAGCTGGGGGACTAGCGGGAGGGCCTGGAGAGAGCAGTACTTC. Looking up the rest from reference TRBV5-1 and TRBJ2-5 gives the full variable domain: KAGVTQTPRYLIKTRGQQVTLSCSPISGHRSVSWYQQTPGQGLQFLFEYFSETQRNKGNFPGRFSGRQFSNSRSEMNVSTLELGDSALYLCASSWGTSGRAWREQYFGPGTRLLVL.

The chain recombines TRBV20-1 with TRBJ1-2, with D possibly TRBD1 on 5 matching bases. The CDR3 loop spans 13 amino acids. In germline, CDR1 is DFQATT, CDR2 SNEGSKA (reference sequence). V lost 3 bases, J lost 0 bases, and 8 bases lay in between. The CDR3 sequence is CSARDTANYGYTF. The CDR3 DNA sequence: TGCAGTGCTAGGGACACGGCTAACTATGGCTACACCTTC.

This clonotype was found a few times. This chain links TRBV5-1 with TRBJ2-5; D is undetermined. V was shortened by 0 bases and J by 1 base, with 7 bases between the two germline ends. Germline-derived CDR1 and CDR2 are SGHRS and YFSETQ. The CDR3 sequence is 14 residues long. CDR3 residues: CASSLDSRQETQYF. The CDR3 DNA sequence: TGCGCCAGCAGCTTGGACAGCCGCCAAGAGACCCAGTACTTC.

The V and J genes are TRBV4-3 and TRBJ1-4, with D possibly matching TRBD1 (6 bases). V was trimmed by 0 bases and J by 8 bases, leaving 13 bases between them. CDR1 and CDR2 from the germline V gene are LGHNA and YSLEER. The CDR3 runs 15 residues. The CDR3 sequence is CASSQDPRGEEKLFF. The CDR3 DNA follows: TGCGCCAGCAGCCAAGACCCCAGGGGTGAGGAAAAACTGTTTTTT.

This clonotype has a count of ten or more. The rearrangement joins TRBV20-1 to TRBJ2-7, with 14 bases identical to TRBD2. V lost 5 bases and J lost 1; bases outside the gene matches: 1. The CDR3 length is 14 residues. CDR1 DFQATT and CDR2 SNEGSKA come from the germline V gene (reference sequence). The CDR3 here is CSARLAGGSYEQYF. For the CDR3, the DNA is TGCAGTGCTCGACTAGCGGGAGGGTCCTACGAGCAGTACTTC.

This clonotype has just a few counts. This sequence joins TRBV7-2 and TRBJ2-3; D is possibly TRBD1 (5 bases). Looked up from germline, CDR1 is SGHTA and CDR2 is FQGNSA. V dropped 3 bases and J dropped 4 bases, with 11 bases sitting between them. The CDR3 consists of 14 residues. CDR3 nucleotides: TGTGCCAGCAGCTTTGATCAGGGTTCAGATACGCAGTATTTT. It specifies CASSFDQGSDTQYF.

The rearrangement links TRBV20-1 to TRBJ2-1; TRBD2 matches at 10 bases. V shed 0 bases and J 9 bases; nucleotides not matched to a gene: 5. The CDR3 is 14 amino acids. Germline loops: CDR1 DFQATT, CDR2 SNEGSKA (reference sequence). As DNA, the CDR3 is TGCAGTGCTAGAGAAGCGGGGGGGGTCGGTGAGCAGTTCTTC. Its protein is CSAREAGGVGEQFF.